These 25 T cell receptor beta chains share one sample of origin, sequenced in a study of T cells in Graves' hyperthyroidism and ophthalmopathy. TCR beta CDR3 sequences were amplified from RNA transcripts. During a first-round RT-PCR of the TCR CDR3, the HTBI primer set was used. MiXCR, run by TCRdb on the multiplex PCR reads, gives a single entry per CDR3 protein. There are a few hundred thousand distinct CDR3 sequences in the sample; 15% to 17% occur only once, and 6.5% to 8% lies in the top ten. The sample consisted of blood. All receptors derive from a woman aged 25 to 39 with Graves' hyperthyroidism.

This clonotype was counted only a few times. The V call is TRBV7-9, the J call TRBJ2-7, with 11 bases matching TRBD2. Per the germline V gene, CDR1 is SEHNR and CDR2 is FQNEAQ (reference sequence). The CDR3 consists of 14 residues. The J segment lost 6 bases and the V segment lost 7 bases, leaving 8 bases of the junction unmatched. CDR3 region: CASKLTGTSGEQYF. The CDR3 DNA reads as TGTGCCAGCAAACTAACCGGGACTAGCGGCGAGCAGTACTTC.

This clonotype was detected a few times. The CDR3 loop reads CAWRDRGGNQPQHF. The CDR3 bases are TGTGCCTGGAGGGACAGGGGGGGCAATCAGCCCCAGCATTTT. This chain connects TRBV30 to TRBJ1-5; 10 bases are a match to TRBD1. The CDR3 spans 14 residues. The germline V gene encodes CDR1 GTSNPN and CDR2 SVGIG (reference sequence). V dropped 3 bases and J dropped 2; count of bases not matched to a gene: 1. Drawing the rest from reference TRBV30 and TRBJ1-5, the complete variable domain is SQTIHQWPATLVQPVGSPLSLECTVEGTSNPNLYWYRQAAGRGLQLLFYSVGIGQISSEVPQNLSASRPQDRQFILSSKKLLLSDSGFYLCAWRDRGGNQPQHFGDGTRLSIL.

The J gene is TRBJ1-4, the V gene TRBV5-4; TRBD1 might be the D (5 bases). This CDR3 has 16 amino acids. V was cut by 0 bases and J by 5 bases, with 14 bases left in between. In germline, CDR1 is SGHNT, CDR2 YYREEE (reference sequence). The CDR3 sequence is CASSLGWGGSNEKLFF. For the CDR3, the DNA is TGTGCCAGCAGCTTGGGTTGGGGCGGTTCGAATGAAAAACTGTTTTTT.

The genes are TRBV30 and TRBJ2-2; D uncertain. The CDR3 runs 14 residues. Germline loops: CDR1 GTSNPN, CDR2 SVGIG (reference sequence). V gave up 3 bases and J gave up 2 bases, with 10 bases separating them. DNA of the CDR3: TGTGCCTGGAGCAGACGGCGAAACACCGGGGAGCTGTTTTTT. Translated: CAWSRRRNTGELFF.

This clonotype came up many times. One junction end does not reproduce the germline sequence, and a read error may be involved. The chain employs TRBV5-5 and TRBJ2-7; D is uncertain. The V gene's germline CDR1 is SGHKS and CDR2 YYEKEE (reference sequence). CDR3 length: 11 residues. As DNA, the CDR3 is TGCGCCAGCAGCACGGATTACGAGCAGTACTTC. It encodes CASSTDYEQYF. Based on the CDR3 plus reference TRBV5-5 and TRBJ2-7, the full variable domain is DAGVTQSPTHLIKTRGQQVTLRCSPISGHKSVSWYQQVLGQGPQFIFQYYEKEERGRGNFPDRFSARQFPNYSSELNVNALLLGDSALYLCASSTDYEQYFGPGTRLTVT.

This clonotype was recorded many times. This chain uses TRBV2 with TRBJ2-1, with D possibly being TRBD2 (6 bases). Trimming cost V 11 bases and J 3 bases, with 11 bases left between them. There are 12 residues in the CDR3. From germline, CDR1 is SNHLY and CDR2 FYNNEI. The DNA of the CDR3 is TGTGCCGGGGGAGGTATCTACAATGAGCAGTTCTTC. Amino acid sequence: CAGGGIYNEQFF. The complete variable domain, with remaining parts taken from reference TRBV2 and TRBJ2-1, reads EPEVTQTPSHQVTQMGQEVILRCVPISNHLYFYWYRQILGQKVEFLVSFYNNEISEKSEIFDDQFSVERPDGSNFTLKIRSTKLEDSAMYFCAGGGIYNEQFFGPGTRLTVL.

The chain carries TRBV6-1 and TRBJ2-2; 9 bases match TRBD1. This CDR3 is 15 amino acids long. Germline V gene data show CDR1 as MNHNS and CDR2 as SASEGT. V lost 6 bases and J lost 6; bases outside the gene matches: 8. CDR3 DNA sequence: TGTGCCAGCAGCCGGACAGGGGAAATCGCCGGGGAGCTGTTTTTT. Translated: CASSRTGEIAGELFF.

This sequence joins TRBV10-3 and TRBJ2-3; 7 nucleotides agree with TRBD2. The V gene end was trimmed by 4 bases and the J gene end by 2 bases; junction bases not matched to a gene: 6. This CDR3 spans 15 amino acids. CDR1 ENHRY and CDR2 SYGVKD come from the germline V gene. As DNA, the CDR3 is TGTGCCATCAGTGGGGGGGGGAACCTCACAGATACGCAGTATTTT. This sequence encodes CAISGGGNLTDTQYF.

The sample holds many counts of this clonotype. The chain uses TRBV12-3 or TRBV12-4 and TRBJ2-1; D could derive from TRBD1 or TRBD2 (5 bases each). The CDR3 totals 15 residues. The V end lost 5 bases, the J end lost 0 bases, and 11 bases lay between the germline ends. The CDR3, as DNA: TGTGCCAGCAGTCGGGACCCCCCCTCCTACAATGAGCAGTTCTTC. Protein product: CASSRDPPSYNEQFF.

A few counts support this clonotype. This chain connects TRBV7-9 to TRBJ2-7; 7 bases are a match to TRBD1. Germline V gene data show CDR1 as SEHNR and CDR2 as FQNEAQ (reference sequence). Trimming cost V 3 bases and J 3 bases; bases outside gene matches: 11. The CDR3 extends over 16 amino acids. CDR3 residues: CASSFERTGSIYEQYF. The CDR3 nucleotides read TGTGCCAGCAGCTTTGAACGGACAGGTTCTATCTACGAGCAGTACTTC. Looking up the rest from reference TRBV7-9 and TRBJ2-7 gives the full variable domain: DTGVSQNPRHKITKRGQNVTFRCDPISEHNRLYWYRQTLGQGPEFLTYFQNEAQLEKSRLLSDRFSAERPKGSFSTLEIQRTEQGDSAMYLCASSFERTGSIYEQYFGPGTRLTVT.

This clonotype was observed at least ten times. V gene TRBV11-1 combines with J gene TRBJ2-7, with a weak D call TRBD2 (5 bases). CDR1 and CDR2 from the germline V gene are SGHAT and FQDESV (reference sequence). There are 19 residues in the CDR3. The V gene lost 2 bases and the J gene lost 0 bases, with 23 bases spanning the gap. The CDR3 sequence is CASSLKQSLGSVNSYEQYF. The CDR3 bases are TGTGCCAGCAGCTTAAAGCAATCGTTGGGTAGCGTCAACTCCTACGAGCAGTACTTC.

At least ten counts were recorded for this clonotype. The chain is built from TRBV5-1 and TRBJ1-1; D remains unclear. The CDR3 is 16 residues long. The V end lost 0 bases, the J end lost 4 bases, and 16 bases lay between the germline ends. In germline, CDR1 is SGHRS, CDR2 YFSETQ. CDR3 sequence: CASSLEWMVGGTEAFF. CDR3 in DNA: TGCGCCAGCAGCTTGGAATGGATGGTGGGAGGCACTGAAGCTTTCTTT.

The genes are TRBV18 and TRBJ1-2, with D maybe TRBD1 (6 bases). Germline loops: CDR1 KGHSH, CDR2 LQKENI. V was trimmed by 6 bases and J by 2 bases, leaving 13 bases between them. The CDR3 totals 14 residues. CDR3 region: CASSQVDRNYGYTF. Here the CDR3 DNA reads TGTGCCAGCTCCCAGGTGGACAGAAACTATGGCTACACCTTC.

The chain carries TRBV27 and TRBJ1-5, with D unclear. Trimming took off 5 bases at V and 0 bases at J, with 8 bases between the two ends. CDR3 length: 14 amino acids. Germline loops: CDR1 MNHEY, CDR2 SMNVEV (reference sequence). The CDR3 reads CASSTVPSNQPQHF. The CDR3 bases are TGTGCCAGCAGTACAGTCCCTAGCAATCAGCCCCAGCATTTT.

This clonotype was recorded at least ten times. V and J are TRBV27 and TRBJ2-7; TRBD1 agrees at 8 bases. The CDR3 totals 15 residues. Germline CDR1 is MNHEY and CDR2 is SMNVEV (reference sequence). V was pared by 3 bases and J by 0 bases, with 4 bases of the junction left unmatched. The CDR3 sequence is CASSFRTGSSYEQYF. The CDR3 DNA reads TGTGCCAGCAGTTTTCGGACAGGGTCCTCCTACGAGCAGTACTTC.

The chain has TRBV12-3 or TRBV12-4 and TRBJ2-2, with D perhaps matching TRBD2 (5 bases). The CDR3 is 12 amino acids. Trimming removed 7 bases from V and 7 bases from J, with 10 bases in between. Here the CDR3 DNA reads TGTGCCAGCACCAAAGGAGGCGGGGAGCTGTTTTTT. This gives the protein CASTKGGGELFF.

Of note for this clonotype: With a much larger clone just one base away, this may be a read error. The chain carries TRBV4-1 and TRBJ2-5; TRBD2 matches 12 bases. This CDR3 is 18 amino acids long. Trimming cost V 1 base and J 2 bases; bases outside gene matches: 8. CDR1 is MGHRA, CDR2 YSYEKL, per germline. CDR3 loop: CASSQVPTGTSGQETQYF. The CDR3 bases are TGCGCCAGCAGCCAAGTGCCAACCGGGACTAGCGGGCAAGAGACCCAGTACTTC.

This clonotype showed up just a few times. The rearrangement joins TRBV29-1 to TRBJ2-2; the D call may be TRBD1 or TRBD2 (5 bases each). Germline CDR1 and CDR2: SQVTM and ANQGSEA. V lost 8 bases and J lost 5, with 15 bases in between. This CDR3 comprises 13 residues. For the CDR3, the DNA is TGCAGCTTTACGGGACCTCGGACCGGGGAGCTGTTTTTT. Encoded protein: CSFTGPRTGELFF.

The gene calls are TRBV2 and TRBJ1-4, with D possibly being TRBD1 (5 bases). V lost 8 bases and J lost 3, with 13 bases in between. The germline gives CDR1 SNHLY, CDR2 FYNNEI. The CDR3 covers 14 residues. For the CDR3, the DNA is TGTGCCAGCGGGACGGGCCTATCTAATGAAAAACTGTTTTTT. This encodes CASGTGLSNEKLFF.

The chain links TRBV6-6 to TRBJ2-3, with D unresolved. Deletions cut 0 bases from V and 0 bases from J, with 7 bases between. Germline CDR1 MNHNY, CDR2 SVGAGI (reference sequence). CDR3 length: 15 amino acids. DNA of the CDR3: TGTGCCAGCAGTTACTCGAGGAGTAGCACAGATACGCAGTATTTT. Translated: CASSYSRSSTDTQYF.

This clonotype was observed many times. This CDR3 reads CAGTGVGETQYF. The CDR3 nucleotides read TGTGCCGGCACAGGGGTTGGCGAGACCCAGTACTTC. The chain combines TRBV7-2 with TRBJ2-5; TRBD1 matches at 7 bases. J was trimmed by 5 bases and V by 11 bases; bases with no gene match: 8. The CDR3 covers 12 residues. From germline, CDR1 is SGHTA and CDR2 FQGNSA.

This clonotype was detected a few times. The chain carries TRBV20-1 and TRBJ2-2, with D possibly TRBD2 on 6 matching bases. CDR1 DFQATT and CDR2 SNEGSKA come from the germline V gene (reference sequence). V was pared by 5 bases and J by 1 base, with 17 bases between. The CDR3 runs 16 residues. CDR3 sequence reads: CSAGVRGGGNTGELFF. For the CDR3, the DNA is TGCAGTGCTGGGGTTCGTGGGGGAGGGAACACCGGGGAGCTGTTTTTT.

This clonotype was seen repeatedly, ten times or more. V usage is TRBV5-1 and J usage is TRBJ2-1; 11 bases are a match to TRBD2. This CDR3 is 16 amino acids long. J lost 4 bases, V lost 0 bases, and 3 bases had no gene match. Germline lookup yields CDR1 SGHRS and CDR2 YFSETQ. The CDR3 reads CASSLAGTSGYNEQFF. CDR3 bases: TGCGCCAGCAGCTTGGCCGGGACTAGCGGTTACAATGAGCAGTTCTTC.

Ten or more counts support this clonotype. The J gene is TRBJ2-7, the V gene TRBV20-1, with 7 bases that match TRBD1. V lost 7 bases, J lost 3 bases, and 15 bases stayed unmatched. The length of the CDR3 is 15 residues. Germline values: CDR1 DFQATT, CDR2 SNEGSKA (reference sequence). The CDR3 DNA reads as TGCAGTGTCCCCACCCGGGACAGCCTCTTCTACGAGCAGTACTTC. Translated, it gives CSVPTRDSLFYEQYF.

This clonotype was counted many times. The chain uses TRBV7-2 and TRBJ2-2, with no clear D. Germline CDR1 is SGHTA and CDR2 is FQGNSA. Trimming shortened V by 4 bases and J by 0 bases, and 9 bases separated the two germline ends. CDR3 length equals 15 residues. CDR3 residues: CASSWGAANTGELFF. The CDR3 nucleotides are TGTGCCAGCAGCTGGGGTGCCGCGAACACCGGGGAGCTGTTTTTT.